These 19 T cell receptor beta chains were all obtained from the same sample, sequenced in a study of technical replicates of blood from a handful of donors. Generated by immunoSEQ multiplex PCR, the TCRdb table keeps only in-frame clones and is missing some. The data show around 58,000 clones, around nine tenths seen once. Sequencing input: PBMCs. The receptors were gathered from a human donor in good health. Some clones in this sample may be carry-over from other donors' samples.

V usage is TRBV4-3 and J usage is TRBJ1-6; weak D call: TRBD1 (5 bases). Trimming stripped 2 bases from V and 7 bases from J, with 15 bases between. CDR1 is LGHNA and CDR2 is YSLEER in the germline V gene. The CDR3 is made up of 16 amino acids. CDR3 protein: CASSQSGPGGNSPLHF. In DNA, the CDR3 is TGCGCCAGCAGCCAAAGTGGCCCGGGGGGAAATTCACCCCTCCACTTT.

The chain carries TRBV9 and TRBJ1-2; no reliable D call. Trimming removed 0 bases at V and 4 bases at J, with 16 bases between. Germline V gene data show CDR1 as SGDLS and CDR2 as YYNGEE. This CDR3 has 16 amino acids. Here the CDR3 reads CASSVEDGDRGYGYTF. CDR3 nucleotide sequence: TGTGCCAGCAGCGTAGAGGACGGGGATCGGGGCTATGGCTACACCTTC.

The CDR3 DNA is TGTGCCAGCAGTTATTCGGGCTCTGGGGCCAACGTCCTGACTTTC. The encoded protein is CASSYSGSGANVLTF. V usage is TRBV6-5 and J usage is TRBJ2-6; D gene unclear. The CDR3 length is 15 residues. The germline V gene has CDR1 MNHEY and CDR2 SVGAGI. Between the trimmed V and J ends, which lost 3 bases and 0 bases, there was a span of 6 bases.

The chain couples TRBV5-1 to TRBJ1-1; the match to TRBD1 covers 10 bases. V dropped 4 bases and J dropped 2; count of bases not matched to a gene: 11. The CDR3 totals 17 residues. Germline V lookup: CDR1 SGHRS, CDR2 YFSETQ. CDR3 coding DNA: TGCGCCAGCAGCCCGGCGGGGACAGGGGTGATAAACACTGAAGCTTTCTTT. Its protein product is CASSPAGTGVINTEAFF.

The V call is TRBV9, the J call TRBJ1-3, with a weak D call TRBD1 (5 bases). V gave up 3 bases and J gave up 3 bases, with 19 bases separating them. The CDR3 covers 17 residues. Germline V gene sequence: CDR1 SGDLS, CDR2 YYNGEE. Here the CDR3 reads CASSEQPSGTRGNTIYF. CDR3 bases: TGTGCCAGCAGCGAACAACCTTCCGGGACTCGTGGAAACACCATATATTTT. The entire variable domain, with the rest obtained from reference TRBV9 and TRBJ1-3, is as follows: DSGVTQTPKHLITATGQRVTLRCSPRSGDLSVYWYQQSLDQGLQFLIQYYNGEERAKGNILERFSAQQFPDLHSELNLSSLELGDSALYFCASSEQPSGTRGNTIYFGEGSWLTVV.

The chain joins TRBV7-8 to TRBJ1-3; maybe TRBD1 (6 bases). Germline V gives CDR1 SGHVS, CDR2 FQNEAQ. Trimming stripped 5 bases from V and 0 bases from J, with 17 bases between. CDR3 length equals 17 residues. Here the CDR3 DNA reads TGTGCCAGCAGCCCCCGGGGGGGGGCCAGCTCTGGAAACACCATATATTTT. This codes for CASSPRGGASSGNTIYF.

This chain connects TRBV30 to TRBJ2-7, with D tentatively TRBD1 (6 bases). Deletions cut 6 bases from V and 3 bases from J, with 15 bases between. This CDR3 region has 13 residues. Germline V gives CDR1 GTSNPN, CDR2 SVGIG (reference sequence). The CDR3 is CACYPTGIYEQYF. In DNA form, the CDR3 reads TGTGCCTGCTACCCGACAGGAATCTACGAGCAGTACTTC.

The chain uses TRBV5-1 and TRBJ1-3; no reliable D call. Germline CDR1 SGHRS, CDR2 YFSETQ. Trimming pared 7 bases from V and 4 bases from J, leaving 18 bases between. CDR3 length equals 15 residues. In nucleotides, the CDR3 is TGCGCCAGCGCTGCAGAACCTCTCTTCGGAAACACCATATATTTT. Translating it yields CASAAEPLFGNTIYF.

The chain has TRBV19 and TRBJ2-4; the D gene is possibly TRBD2 (5 bases). Germline CDR1 LNHDA, CDR2 SQIVND (reference sequence). The V and J ends lost 10 bases and 0 bases respectively, with 10 bases between them. The CDR3 totals 13 residues. The CDR3 DNA reads as TGTGCCACCCGGGATATAGCCAAAAACATTCAGTACTTC. It translates to CATRDIAKNIQYF.

The rearrangement joins TRBV14 to TRBJ1-1; D gene unclear. The CDR3 is 14 amino acids. V lost 4 bases, J lost 7 bases, and 16 bases lay in between. The germline V gene encodes CDR1 SGHDN and CDR2 FVKESK. CDR3 sequence (DNA): TGTGCCAGCAGCCCCCCCGGTCGCGGGATTGAAGCTTTCTTT. It encodes CASSPPGRGIEAFF.

This clone was picked up one time. The chain uses TRBV5-4 and TRBJ1-2, with D possibly TRBD1 on 6 matching bases. The V end lost 3 bases, the J end lost 8 bases, and 17 bases lay between the germline ends. Per germline, CDR1 SGHNT and CDR2 YYREEE (reference sequence). The CDR3 extends over 14 amino acids. The CDR3 nucleotides are TGTGCCAGCAGCTGGAGTTTGGGGGCGGAGGGCTACACCTTC. Translation: CASSWSLGAEGYTF. The full variable domain, its missing parts supplied by reference TRBV5-4 and TRBJ1-2, is ETGVTQSPTHLIKTRGQQVTLRCSSQSGHNTVSWYQQALGQGPQFIFQYYREEENGRGNFPPRFSGLQFPNYSSELNVNALELDDSALYLCASSWSLGAEGYTFGSGTRLTVV.

This chain joins TRBV7-9 and TRBJ2-5, with TRBD2 as a possible D gene (5 bases). Trimming took off 6 bases at V and 1 base at J, with 6 bases between the two ends. The germline V gene has CDR1 SEHNR and CDR2 FQNEAQ (reference sequence). The CDR3 contains 12 residues. In DNA, the CDR3 is TGTGCCAGCAGGGGGAGCCAAGAGACCCAGTACTTC. Amino acid sequence: CASRGSQETQYF.

The CDR3 DNA follows: TGTGCCACCAGCAGTCCCCACAGGGGCGGAAACACCATATATTTT. Translation gives CATSSPHRGGNTIYF. The rearrangement uses TRBV15 and TRBJ1-3, with 7 bases identical to TRBD1. V shed 3 bases, J shed 4 bases, and the junction held 6 bases outside the gene matches. This CDR3 comprises 15 residues. The germline gives CDR1 LNHNV, CDR2 YYDKDF (reference sequence).

This clone occurred once. The J gene is TRBJ1-2, the V gene TRBV2, with a weak D call TRBD1 (6 bases). The CDR3 has 14 residues. Trimming took 7 bases from V and 3 from J, leaving 15 bases between them. The germline V gene has CDR1 SNHLY and CDR2 FYNNEI. The CDR3 DNA sequence: TGTGCCAGCAAGAATCTCGGACAGCACTATGGCTACACCTTC. It is translated as CASKNLGQHYGYTF. The variable domain in full, completed from reference TRBV2 and TRBJ1-2, reads EPEVTQTPSHQVTQMGQEVILRCVPISNHLYFYWYRQILGQKVEFLVSFYNNEISEKSEIFDDQFSVERPDGSNFTLKIRSTKLEDSAMYFCASKNLGQHYGYTFGSGTRLTVV.

The gene calls are TRBV9 and TRBJ1-2; D possibly corresponds to TRBD1 (6 bases). This CDR3 is 15 amino acids long. V lost 2 bases, J lost 0 bases, and 11 bases lay in between. The V gene's germline CDR1 is SGDLS and CDR2 YYNGEE. The CDR3 nucleotides read TGTGCCAGCAGCGTCGACAGGAGAGCTAACTATGGCTACACCTTC. Translated: CASSVDRRANYGYTF. Supplemented by reference TRBV9 and TRBJ1-2, the full variable domain reads DSGVTQTPKHLITATGQRVTLRCSPRSGDLSVYWYQQSLDQGLQFLIQYYNGEERAKGNILERFSAQQFPDLHSELNLSSLELGDSALYFCASSVDRRANYGYTFGSGTRLTVV.

This clone is large by share. This chain joins TRBV27 and TRBJ2-2; 12 bases map to TRBD1. Trimming took 6 bases from V and 7 from J; bases not matched to a gene: 12. The CDR3 is made up of 17 amino acids. Germline assignment: CDR1 MNHEY and CDR2 SMNVEV (reference sequence). DNA for the CDR3: TGTGCCAGCAGCCAAACCGGGACAGGGGGCTACGGCGGGGAGCTGTTTTTT. Encoded protein: CASSQTGTGGYGGELFF.

This chain connects TRBV20-1 to TRBJ2-5, with D possibly matching TRBD2 (5 bases). Germline V lookup: CDR1 DFQATT, CDR2 SNEGSKA (reference sequence). The CDR3 covers 10 residues. V was clipped by 3 bases and J by 11 bases, with 10 bases between them. The CDR3 DNA sequence: TGCAGTGCTAGTGGAGGAGTACAGTACTTC. It yields the protein CSASGGVQYF.

This clone appeared a few times. This chain links TRBV4-1 with TRBJ2-2; possible D gene TRBD1, 5 bases. Germline CDR1 is MGHRA and CDR2 is YSYEKL. Trimming pared 5 bases from V and 3 bases from J, leaving 10 bases between. The CDR3 has 14 residues. CDR3 region: CASSAREDTGELFF. The DNA for the CDR3 is TGCGCCAGCAGCGCCAGGGAAGACACCGGGGAGCTGTTTTTT.

This chain connects TRBV7-8 to TRBJ1-4; 9 positions match TRBD1. The CDR3 sequence is 19 residues long. Trimming took 10 bases from V and 4 from J; bases not matched to a gene: 22. The germline V gene has CDR1 SGHVS and CDR2 FQNEAQ. The CDR3 bases are TGTGCCATCCCTACAGGGGGCAACACCCGGAGCCCGAATAATGAAAAACTGTTTTTT. Its translation: CAIPTGGNTRSPNNEKLFF.